A single sample gave rise to the 31 T cell receptor beta chains below, sequenced in a study of T cell responses to AZD1222 COVID-19 vaccine. Generated by immunoSEQ multiplex PCR, the TCRdb table keeps only in-frame clones and is missing some. The profile covers roughly 270,000 clones, with about 94% appearing a single time and around 0.5% taken by the ten largest. The source was peripheral blood, collected 28 days after the second AZD1222 dose. Source of these receptors: an adult who received the AZD1222 COVID-19 vaccine.

This chain links TRBV9 with TRBJ1-1; D ambiguous. Germline assignment: CDR1 SGDLS and CDR2 YYNGEE. V dropped 0 bases and J dropped 1 base, with 7 bases sitting between them. The CDR3 totals 14 residues. For the CDR3, the DNA is TGTGCCAGCAGCGTAGCTGAGAGGAACACTGAAGCTTTCTTT. The encoded protein is CASSVAERNTEAFF.

This chain joins TRBV2 and TRBJ1-6, with unresolved D. This CDR3 comprises 13 residues. V lost 5 bases and J 4 bases, leaving 6 bases between the germline ends. Germline assignment: CDR1 SNHLY and CDR2 FYNNEI. CDR3 sequence reads: CASSLRYNSPLHF. The CDR3 region has the DNA TGTGCCAGCAGTTTGCGGTATAATTCACCCCTCCACTTT.

J is TRBJ1-1 and V is TRBV4-1; D might be TRBD1 (6 bases). There are 14 residues in the CDR3. CDR1 is MGHRA and CDR2 is YSYEKL in the germline V gene. V shed 5 bases and J shed 2 bases, with 12 bases lying between them. Here the CDR3 DNA reads TGCGCCAGCAGCAAAGGGGGGGGAAACACTGAAGCTTTCTTT. It yields the protein CASSKGGGNTEAFF.

This chain joins TRBV10-3 and TRBJ1-1; D remains ambiguous. Germline V gene lookup returns CDR1 ENHRY and CDR2 SYGVKD. This CDR3 is 12 amino acids long. Trimming removed 5 bases from V and 1 base from J, with 5 bases in between. CDR3 region: CAISTENTEAFF. CDR3 sequence (DNA): TGTGCCATCAGTACAGAGAACACTGAAGCTTTCTTT.

V usage is TRBV28 and J usage is TRBJ2-7; 12 bases are shared with TRBD1. The length of the CDR3 is 17 residues. Germline CDR1 reads MDHEN; CDR2 reads SYDVKM. V shed 2 bases, J shed 5 bases, and the junction held 10 bases outside the gene matches. CDR3 protein: CASSLVNFRDRGHEQYF. DNA for the CDR3: TGTGCCAGCAGTTTAGTAAACTTTAGGGACAGGGGGCACGAGCAGTACTTC.

The V gene is TRBV4-3, the J gene TRBJ2-5, with unresolved D. Germline CDR1 and CDR2: LGHNA and YSLEER. With 5 bases removed from V and 4 bases from J, the gap between germline ends came to 11 bases. The CDR3 length is 13 residues. In nucleotides, the CDR3 is TGCGCCAGCAGCTATACCTCCGGAGAGACCCAGTACTTC. This translates into CASSYTSGETQYF.

V gene TRBV2 combines with J gene TRBJ1-1; perhaps TRBD1 as D (5 bases). CDR3 length: 13 residues. The germline CDR1 and CDR2 sequences are SNHLY and FYNNEI. Trimming removed 5 bases from V and 7 bases from J, with 14 bases in between. For the CDR3, the DNA is TGTGCCAGCAGTACTCTCGAGGGGCTTGAAGCTTTCTTT. Its protein product is CASSTLEGLEAFF.

J is TRBJ1-2 and V is TRBV11-2; D not resolved. This CDR3 contains 13 residues. V lost 0 bases, J lost 8 bases, and 10 bases lay in between. Germline assignment: CDR1 SGHAT and CDR2 FQNNGV. The CDR3 nucleotides read TGTGCCAGCAGCTTAGATCCCGGAGGAGGCTACACCTTC. It yields the protein CASSLDPGGGYTF.

In this sample, this clone turned up once. The V and J genes are TRBV2 and TRBJ2-3; 14 bases agree with TRBD2. This CDR3 region has 16 residues. V shed 5 bases and J 5 bases; nucleotides not matched to a gene: 6. Per the germline V gene, CDR1 is SNHLY and CDR2 is FYNNEI. As DNA, the CDR3 is TGTGCCAGCAGTCGAAGGACTAGCGGGGGGTTAGATACGCAGTATTTT. This sequence encodes CASSRRTSGGLDTQYF.

This chain links TRBV6-4 with TRBJ2-1; D might be TRBD2 (5 bases). Germline CDR1 reads MRHNA; CDR2 reads SNTAGT. With 0 bases removed from V and 0 bases from J, the gap between germline ends came to 6 bases. This CDR3 contains 15 residues. CDR3: CASSDSAGSYNEQFF. For the CDR3, the DNA is TGTGCCAGCAGTGACTCCGCGGGCTCCTACAATGAGCAGTTCTTC.

The CDR3 loop reads CASSHPGRRSNNSPLHF. In DNA form, the CDR3 reads TGTGCCAGCAGCCATCCGGGGAGGAGGTCGAATAATTCACCCCTCCACTTT. The chain has TRBV5-5 and TRBJ1-6, with D unclear. Trimming cost V 4 bases and J 5 bases, with 19 bases left between them. Germline V CDR1 and CDR2: SGHKS, YYEKEE (reference sequence). This CDR3 region has 17 residues.

This chain joins TRBV4-1 and TRBJ1-5; D is unresolved. Germline CDR1 MGHRA, CDR2 YSYEKL. V lost 3 bases to trimming and J lost 6 bases, with 12 bases between them. This CDR3 region has 14 residues. In nucleotides, the CDR3 is TGCGCCAGCAGCCAGGTAGAAACTCCTCAGCCCCAGCATTTT. It is translated as CASSQVETPQPQHF.

The V gene is TRBV9, the J gene TRBJ2-7; possibly TRBD2 for D (5 bases). CDR1 and CDR2 (germline): SGDLS, YYNGEE. V was pared by 5 bases and J by 4 bases, with 22 bases between. This CDR3 spans 16 amino acids. The chain's CDR3 is CASSEWEQAGLYEQYF. The CDR3 bases are TGTGCCAGCAGTGAGTGGGAGCAGGCCGGACTGTACGAGCAGTACTTC.

V gene TRBV27 combines with J gene TRBJ2-7, with unresolved D. V lost 6 bases, J lost 5 bases, and 14 bases lay in between. The CDR3 has 13 amino acids. CDR1 MNHEY and CDR2 SMNVEV come from the germline V gene (reference sequence). CDR3 protein: CASRGVIGHEQYF. The DNA for the CDR3 is TGTGCCAGCAGGGGCGTTATCGGCCACGAGCAGTACTTC.

The V and J genes are TRBV24-1 and TRBJ2-3, with D perhaps matching TRBD1 (6 bases). Per germline, CDR1 KGHDR and CDR2 SFDVKD. V shed 11 bases and J shed 8 bases, with 22 bases lying between them. The CDR3 length is 14 residues. CDR3 residues: CAILQGTHSSTQYF. CDR3 bases: TGTGCCATCCTACAGGGAACCCACTCTTCTACGCAGTATTTT.

This chain links TRBV5-1 with TRBJ1-1; possible D gene TRBD1, 5 bases. Trimming cost V 5 bases and J 0 bases, with 20 bases left between them. This CDR3 is 17 amino acids long. The germline gives CDR1 SGHRS, CDR2 YFSETQ. CDR3 residues: CASRPYRDGYMNTEAFF. CDR3 DNA sequence: TGCGCCAGCAGGCCATACCGGGACGGATACATGAACACTGAAGCTTTCTTT.

This clone was observed a handful of times. The chain carries TRBV10-2 and TRBJ2-7; 10 nucleotides match TRBD2. The V and J ends lost 5 bases and 2 bases, in that order; junction bases with no gene match: 6. The CDR3 runs 15 residues. Per the germline V gene, CDR1 is WSHSY and CDR2 is SAAADI. In DNA form, the CDR3 reads TGCGCCAGCAGTCTAGCGGGGGCCCCTACCTACGAGCAGTACTTC. Translation: CASSLAGAPTYEQYF.

The chain employs TRBV5-4 and TRBJ2-4; a weak D match, TRBD2 (5 bases). The germline gives CDR1 SGHNT, CDR2 YYREEE (reference sequence). The CDR3 covers 15 residues. Trimming removed 4 bases at V and 4 bases at J, with 15 bases between. CDR3 amino acids: CASSPAGISKNIQYF. For the CDR3, the DNA is TGTGCCAGCAGCCCCGCCGGGATCTCAAAAAACATTCAGTACTTC.

The chain is built from TRBV11-2 and TRBJ1-6; D remains ambiguous. Between the trimmed V and J ends, which lost 5 bases and 10 bases, there was a span of 6 bases. Germline CDR1 SGHAT, CDR2 FQNNGV. The CDR3 is made up of 11 amino acids. The CDR3, as DNA: TGTGCCAGCAGCCCCCGATCACCCCTCCACTTT. The encoded protein is CASSPRSPLHF.

The CDR3 protein is CASSRRGTEAFF. DNA for the CDR3: TGTGCCAGCAGCCGGAGGGGGACTGAAGCTTTCTTT. The chain recombines TRBV3-1 (or the pseudogene TRBV3-2) with TRBJ1-1; weak D call: TRBD1 (6 bases). The CDR3 sequence is 12 residues long. The germline V and J ends were trimmed by 4 bases and 5 bases, with 8 bases remaining between them. CDR1 and CDR2 (germline): LGHDT, YNNKEL (reference sequence).

This clone was detected once. The chain recombines TRBV19 with TRBJ2-7, with 10 bases lining up with TRBD1. The CDR3 consists of 16 residues. Germline values: CDR1 LNHDA, CDR2 SQIVND (reference sequence). Trimming at V came to 5 bases and at J to 7 bases, leaving 14 bases not matched to a gene. The CDR3 DNA reads TGTGCCAGTAGTTCAACGGGACAGGGGCCGAAAGGGGAGCAGTACTTC. Translated: CASSSTGQGPKGEQYF.

V gene TRBV20-1 combines with J gene TRBJ2-1; D unclear. CDR1 is DFQATT and CDR2 is SNEGSKA in the germline V gene (reference sequence). This CDR3 comprises 11 residues. The V end was cut by 2 bases, the J end by 2 bases, with 1 base between. CDR3 sequence: CSARPYNEQFF. In DNA, the CDR3 is TGCAGTGCTAGACCCTACAATGAGCAGTTCTTC.

The V gene is TRBV28, the J gene TRBJ1-1; 7 positions match TRBD1. J was trimmed by 0 bases and V by 5 bases; bases with no gene match: 9. The CDR3 contains 16 residues. Looked up from germline, CDR1 is MDHEN and CDR2 is SYDVKM. CDR3 region: CASSGLPTGLNTEAFF. The CDR3 DNA sequence: TGTGCCAGCAGTGGTCTGCCGACAGGGCTGAACACTGAAGCTTTCTTT.

The V and J genes are TRBV5-1 and TRBJ2-4; TRBD2 is a possible D gene (6 bases). The length of the CDR3 is 16 residues. Germline V gene sequence: CDR1 SGHRS, CDR2 YFSETQ. V was shortened by 0 bases and J by 1 base, with 11 bases between the two germline ends. In DNA form, the CDR3 reads TGCGCCAGCAGCTTGGACGGCCGGGGGGCCAAAAACATTCAGTACTTC. Protein product: CASSLDGRGAKNIQYF.

The genes are TRBV18 and TRBJ1-2, with a tentative D call TRBD1 (6 bases). Per germline, CDR1 KGHSH and CDR2 LQKENI. This CDR3 region has 14 residues. The V gene lost 2 bases and the J gene lost 5 bases, with 12 bases spanning the gap. CDR3 loop: CASSPSTQGYGYTF. In nucleotides, the CDR3 is TGTGCCAGCTCACCATCCACCCAGGGGTATGGCTACACCTTC.

This chain connects TRBV5-1 to TRBJ2-3; D possibly corresponds to TRBD2 (5 bases). Germline CDR1 is SGHRS and CDR2 is YFSETQ. The V gene lost 2 bases and the J gene lost 1 base, with 11 bases spanning the gap. There are 15 residues in the CDR3. The CDR3 coding sequence is TGCGCCAGCAGCTTCATAGCGTACGGCACAGATACGCAGTATTTT. Amino acids: CASSFIAYGTDTQYF.

Only a few counts were recorded for this clone. This sequence joins TRBV4-1 and TRBJ1-6, with a weak D call TRBD1 (5 bases). V shed 2 bases and J shed 5 bases, with 7 bases lying between them. Per the germline V gene, CDR1 is MGHRA and CDR2 is YSYEKL. This CDR3 is 14 amino acids long. CDR3 protein: CASSQPGHNSPLHF. The DNA of the CDR3 is TGCGCCAGCAGCCAACCGGGACATAATTCACCCCTCCACTTT.

The rearrangement uses TRBV11-2 and TRBJ1-2; TRBD1 is a possible D gene (6 bases). CDR3 length: 16 amino acids. Trimming shortened V by 4 bases and J by 7 bases, and 22 bases separated the two germline ends. Germline V CDR1 and CDR2: SGHAT, FQNNGV. CDR3 in amino acids: CASSSGPGGAALGYTF. For the CDR3, the DNA is TGTGCCAGCAGCTCGGGACCTGGGGGGGCGGCGCTTGGCTACACCTTC. The variable domain in full, completed from reference TRBV11-2 and TRBJ1-2, reads EAGVAQSPRYKIIEKRQSVAFWCNPISGHATLYWYQQILGQGPKLLIQFQNNGVVDDSQLPKDRFSAERLKGVDSTLKIQPAKLEDSAVYLCASSSGPGGAALGYTFGSGTRLTVV.

The genes are TRBV29-1 and TRBJ2-7; 9 bases fit TRBD1. The CDR3 loop spans 15 amino acids. Germline V CDR1 and CDR2: SQVTM, ANQGSEA. The trim removed 6 bases at V and 3 bases at J, leaving 12 bases unmatched. The CDR3 region has the DNA TGCAGCGTCCGGAGGGGGGACAGGGAGGTCTACGAGCAGTACTTC. It encodes CSVRRGDREVYEQYF.

The CDR3 bases are TGCGCCAGCAGTGAGTCCGGACGGCCTGCAGCTTTCTTT. This sequence encodes CASSESGRPAAFF. The V and J genes are TRBV10-2 and TRBJ1-1; D uncertain. The CDR3 covers 13 residues. V dropped 0 bases and J dropped 10 bases, with 12 bases sitting between them. Germline lookup yields CDR1 WSHSY and CDR2 SAAADI.

The chain is built from TRBV11-3 and TRBJ1-1, with 11 positions matching TRBD1. The ends lost 5 bases at V and 4 bases at J; junction bases unmatched: 3. The CDR3 extends over 14 amino acids. Germline CDR1 SGHNT, CDR2 YENEEA. CDR3 DNA sequence: TGTGCCAGCAGCAAGGGGACAGGGGGCACTGAAGCTTTCTTT. Protein product: CASSKGTGGTEAFF.